A single sample gave rise to the 2 T cell receptor beta chains below, sequenced in a study of blood T cell repertoires in COVID-19. The repertoire was sequenced with immunoSEQ multiplex PCR; TCRdb's copy has only in-frame clones and lacks some. The sample lists some 360,000 clones, roughly nine tenths occurring once. Sequences were obtained from peripheral blood. Receptors originate from a woman in her sixties with COVID-19, enrolled during active disease.

This clone was found a few times. The rearrangement links TRBV14 to TRBJ2-4, with no clear D. CDR3 length: 13 residues. Trimming removed 2 bases at V and 6 bases at J, with 8 bases between. Germline values: CDR1 SGHDN, CDR2 FVKESK. Here the CDR3 reads CASSQTNGNIQYF. Written as DNA, the CDR3 is TGTGCCAGCAGCCAAACGAACGGAAACATTCAGTACTTC.

This chain joins TRBV20-1 and TRBJ2-7, with D perhaps TRBD2 (6 bases). The germline gives CDR1 DFQATT, CDR2 SNEGSKA (reference sequence). V was clipped by 3 bases and J by 6 bases, with 18 bases between them. CDR3 length: 14 residues. CDR3 residues: CSASRASAGSEQYF. The CDR3 coding sequence is TGCAGTGCTAGTAGGGCTAGCGCCGGGAGCGAGCAGTACTTC.